These T cell receptor delta chains were read from a single sample in a study of Vδ1+ human thymocytes. TCRdb fed the multiplex PCR reads to CATT. The sample holds about 73,000 delta-chain clones; about 35% are singletons and the top ten take over 0.2%. Material for sequencing was Vdelta1+ gamma-delta thymocytes from the thymus. These receptors were obtained from a boy less than two years old who had congenital heart surgery. Each CDR3 is given with its conserved first and last residue. Fields, in order: V gene, clone size, J gene, D gene, CDR3 protein, CDR3 DNA. A D gene is named only where the DNA matches it firmly. The size of a clone is reported for some rows only, either as once, few or many, or as a class for expanded clones.

TRDV1,-,TRDJ1,-,CALGESTPLWPITKLIF,TGTGCTCTTGGGGAATCTACCCCCCTCTGGCCGATAACTAAACTCATCTTT
TRDV1,-,TRDJ1,TRDD3,CALGEWGDRTYTDKLIF,TGTGCTCTTGGGGAATGGGGGGATCGAACGTACACCGATAAACTCATCTTT
TRDV1,-,TRDJ1,-,CALGERFMIEPSYTDKLIF,TGTGCTCTTGGGGAACGGTTTATGATTGAGCCTTCGTACACCGATAAACTCATCTTT
TRDV1,-,TRDJ1,-,CALGDWGPTTDKLIF,-
TRDV1,-,TRDJ1,TRDD2,CALGEGLPKGKAAHKSYTDKLIF,TGTGCTCTTGGGGAAGGCCTTCCTAAAGGGAAGGCCGCCCACAAGTCATACACCGATAAACTCATCTTT
TRDV1,-,TRDJ1,TRDD3,CALGELGLARFWGIPTDKLIF,TGTGCTCTTGGGGAACTCGGACTCGCACGTTTCTGGGGGATACCCACCGATAAACTCATCTTT
TRDV1,-,TRDJ1,TRDD3,CALGDTYEVPNGGYACLRKLIF,TGTGCTCTTGGGGACACCTACGAGGTCCCTAATGGGGGATACGCTTGTCTCCGAAAACTCATCTTT
TRDV1,-,TRDJ1,TRDD3,CALGELVPPTGDSSDKLIF,TGTGCTCTTGGGGAACTCGTCCCCCCCACTGGGGATTCCTCCGATAAACTCATCTTT
TRDV1,-,TRDJ1,-,CALGDLFQASPLGAYTDKLIF,TGTGCTCTTGGGGACTTATTCCAGGCCAGTCCCTTGGGGGCATACACCGATAAACTCATCTTT
TRDV1,-,TRDJ1,-,CALGERRLYTDKLIF,TGTGCTCTTGGGGAACGTCGGTTGTACACCGATAAACTCATCTTT
TRDV1,few,TRDJ1,TRDD3,CALGSPFPYWGDTDKLIF,TGTGCTCTTGGGTCCCCCTTCCCCTACTGGGGGGACACCGATAAACTCATCTTT
TRDV1,-,TRDJ1,-,CALGTPTRGYTDKLIF,TGCGCTCTTGGAACTCCTACGCGGGGGTACACCGATAAACTCATCTTT
TRDV2,-,TRDJ1,-,CARDTEGRGETDKLIF,TGTGCCCGTGACACCGAAGGACGGGGAGAGACCGATAAACTCATCTTT
TRDV1,-,TRDJ1,-,CALGEHFPSRLRCRKCRQRVDKLIF,TGTGCTCTTGGGGAACACTTCCCGTCTCGTCTCCGTTGCCGAAAATGTAGACAACGTGTCGATAAACTCATCTTT
TRDV1,-,TRDJ1,-,CALGELRALPVPNTDKLIF,TGTGCTCTTGGGGAACTTAGGGCGTTGCCAGTCCCCAACACCGATAAACTCATCTTT
TRDV1,few,TRDJ1,TRDD3,CALGERGWGSYTDKLIF,TGTGCTCTTGGGGAACGAGGCTGGGGGTCGTACACCGATAAACTCATCTTT
TRDV1,few,TRDJ1,TRDD3,CALGELHGDTRRDKLIF,TGTGCTCTTGGGGAACTCCACGGGGATACGAGACGCGATAAACTCATCTTT
TRDV1,-,TRDJ1,TRDD3,CALGEYSPPPYWGIGGIWYTDKLIF,TGTGCTCTTGGGGAATATTCCCCGCCCCCTTACTGGGGGATAGGAGGCATATGGTACACCGATAAACTCATCTTT
TRDV1,-,TRDJ1,-,CALGELRGRDKLIF,TGTGCTCTTGGGGAACTACGAGGCCGCGATAAACTCATCTTT
TRDV1,few,TRDJ1,TRDD3,CALGEPDTGGYRIIYTDKLIF,TGTGCTCTTGGGGAACCTGATACGGGGGGATACAGGATAATCTACACCGATAAACTCATCTTT
TRDV1,-,TRDJ1,TRDD3,CALGSRSLLGEGYTDKLIF,TGTGCTCTTGGGTCCCGGTCGCTACTGGGGGAGGGGTACACCGATAAACTCATCTTT
TRDV1,-,TRDJ1,TRDD3,CALACPKAWGIRDTDKLIF,TGTGCTCTTGCTTGCCCTAAGGCCTGGGGGATACGGGACACCGATAAACTCATCTTT
TRDV1,few,TRDJ1,-,CALGEQTPLRGPDKLIF,TGTGCTCTTGGGGAACAGACTCCGCTACGGGGACCCGATAAACTCATCTTT
TRDV1,-,TRDJ1,-,CALGEPPGLPRARCLGTGDKLIF,TGTGCTCTTGGGGAACCCCCAGGCCTTCCACGGGCCCGCTGCCTGGGGACTGGGGATAAACTCATCTTT
TRDV1,-,TRDJ1,TRDD3,CALGEPSYWGIVRVTDKLIF,TGTGCTCTTGGGGAACCTTCCTACTGGGGGATAGTGCGGGTCACCGATAAACTCATCTTT
TRDV1,few,TRDJ1,TRDD3,CALGEVPFTGGYDYTDKLIF,TGTGCTCTTGGGGAGGTTCCCTTTACTGGGGGATACGACTACACCGATAAACTCATCTTT
TRDV1,-,TRDJ1,-,CALGDAFRPPGTDKLIF,TGTGCTCTTGGGGACGCATTCCGCCCTCCCGGGACCGATAAACTCATCTTT
TRDV1,-,TRDJ1,TRDD3,CALGESFGGGYGSDKLIF,TGTGCTCTTGGGGAATCTTTTGGCGGGGGATACGGGTCCGATAAACTCATCTTT
TRDV1,-,TRDJ1,TRDD3,CALGEFPSPLVLGDPPYTDKLIF,TGTGCTCTTGGGGAATTTCCTTCACCTCTCGTACTGGGGGACCCCCCGTACACCGATAAACTCATCTTT
TRDV1,few,TRDJ1,-,CALGELSKGYTDKLIF,TGTGCTCTTGGGGAACTCTCTAAGGGGTACACCGATAAACTCATCTTT
TRDV1,few,TRDJ1,TRDD3,CALGELQRGIRTTDKLIF,TGTGCTCTTGGGGAACTTCAACGGGGGATACGGACCACCGATAAACTCATCTTT
TRDV1,-,TRDJ1,TRDD3,CALGILLLRGYDKLIF,TGTGCTCTTGGGATCCTTCTCCTTCGGGGATACGATAAACTCATCTTT
TRDV1,-,TRDJ1,TRDD3,CALGEPHPSYFLLRSTGGYDTDKLIF,TGTGCTCTTGGGGAACCCCATCCATCATACTTCCTCCTCCGCTCTACTGGGGGATACGATACCGATAAACTCATCTTT
TRDV1,few,TRDJ1,-,CALGELTLYWAKGGHTDKLIF,TGTGCCCTTGGGGAGCTCACGCTGTACTGGGCGAAGGGGGGCCACACCGATAAACTCATCTTT
TRDV1,-,TRDJ1,-,CALGGQFLPYWGLPRYTDKLIF,TGTGCTCTTGGGGGCCAATTCCTACCGTACTGGGGGCTCCCCAGGTACACCGATAAACTCATCTTT
TRDV1,few,TRDJ1,TRDD3,CALGELSEGLWGFGKLIF,TGTGCTCTTGGGGAACTCTCCGAAGGGCTCTGGGGGTTTGGCAAACTCATCTTT
TRDV2,-,TRDJ1,TRDD3,CATVAVGDTPQYTDKLIF,TGTGCCACAGTCGCAGTGGGGGATACGCCTCAGTACACCGATAAACTCATCTTT
TRDV1,few,TRDJ1,TRDD3,CALGRDTRDKLIF,TGTGCTCTTGGGCGGGATACTCGCGATAAACTCATCTTT
TRDV1,few,TRDJ1,-,CALGEDFLRGSGKLIF,TGTGCTCTTGGGGAGGACTTCCTTCGAGGGTCCGGTAAACTCATCTTT
TRDV2,few,TRDJ1,TRDD3,CACDTVFALLGDQPNHTDKLIF,TGTGCCTGTGACACCGTCTTCGCCTTACTGGGGGATCAGCCAAACCACACCGATAAACTCATCTTT
TRDV1,few,TRDJ1,-,CALGERRAAGPTDKLIF,TGTGCTCTTGGGGAACGAAGGGCAGCGGGACCGACCGATAAACTCATCTTT
TRDV1,few,TRDJ1,TRDD3,CALGELKLGDADHLLYTDKLIF,TGTGCTCTTGGGGAACTAAAACTGGGGGATGCGGACCACCTCTTATACACCGATAAACTCATCTTT
TRDV1,-,TRDJ1,TRDD3,CALGENLRGLGTHTDKLIF,TGTGCTCTTGGGGAAAACCTACGCGGACTGGGGACTCACACCGATAAACTCATCTTT
TRDV1,-,TRDJ1,-,CALGELIARLGYTDKLIF,TGTGCTCTTGGGGAACTCATCGCGAGGCTGGGATACACCGATAAACTCATCTTT
TRDV2,-,TRDJ1,TRDD3,CACGAPPGGPKTYTDKLIF,TGTGCCTGTGGGGCTCCTCCTGGGGGACCCAAGACTTACACCGATAAACTCATCTTT
TRDV1,-,TRDJ1,-,CALSQSPSTPGSDTDKLIF,TGTGCTCTTTCACAAAGCCCTTCCACCCCCGGGAGCGACACCGATAAACTCATCTTT
TRDV1,once,TRDJ1,-,CALGELSCPSLPQYTDKLIF,TGTGCTCTTGGGGAACTGTCGTGTCCCTCACTTCCCCAGTACACCGATAAACTCATCTTT
TRDV1,-,TRDJ1,-,CALGESRRVGPPSGDNGGKLIF,TGTGCTCTTGGGGAATCACGCCGTGTCGGCCCGCCCAGCGGGGACAATGGCGGTAAACTCATCTTT
TRDV1,once,TRDJ1,-,CALGELEVLPLAGGGPYTDKLIF,TGTGCTCTTGGGGAACTAGAGGTCCTTCCCCTTGCTGGGGGGGGCCCTTACACCGATAAACTCATCTTT
TRDV1,-,TRDJ1,TRDD3,CALGDILLGDTKRPYTDKLIF,TGTGCTCTTGGGGATATCCTACTGGGGGATACGAAACGGCCGTACACCGATAAACTCATCTTT
TRDV1,-,TRDJ1,TRDD3,CALGNSLVLGDTGLIF,TGTGCTCTTGGGAACTCCCTGGTACTGGGGGATACGGGACTCATCTTT
TRDV1,-,TRDJ1,TRDD2,CALGETFLRGLGYTDKLIF,TGTGCTCTTGGGGAAACCTTCCTACGAGGGCTGGGATACACCGATAAACTCATCTTT
TRDV1,-,TRDJ1,-,CALGVSLIPMLGIAQGTDKLIF,TGTGCTCTTGGGGTCTCTCTAATTCCTATGCTGGGGATCGCCCAGGGCACCGATAAACTCATCTTT
TRDV1,-,TRDJ1,-,CALGESSLKYCDKLIF,TGTGCTCTTGGGGAATCTTCCTTAAAGTACTGTGATAAACTCATCTTT
TRDV1,few,TRDJ1,-,CALGECSYTDKLIF,TGTGCTCTTGGGGAGTGCTCGTACACCGATAAACTCATCTTT